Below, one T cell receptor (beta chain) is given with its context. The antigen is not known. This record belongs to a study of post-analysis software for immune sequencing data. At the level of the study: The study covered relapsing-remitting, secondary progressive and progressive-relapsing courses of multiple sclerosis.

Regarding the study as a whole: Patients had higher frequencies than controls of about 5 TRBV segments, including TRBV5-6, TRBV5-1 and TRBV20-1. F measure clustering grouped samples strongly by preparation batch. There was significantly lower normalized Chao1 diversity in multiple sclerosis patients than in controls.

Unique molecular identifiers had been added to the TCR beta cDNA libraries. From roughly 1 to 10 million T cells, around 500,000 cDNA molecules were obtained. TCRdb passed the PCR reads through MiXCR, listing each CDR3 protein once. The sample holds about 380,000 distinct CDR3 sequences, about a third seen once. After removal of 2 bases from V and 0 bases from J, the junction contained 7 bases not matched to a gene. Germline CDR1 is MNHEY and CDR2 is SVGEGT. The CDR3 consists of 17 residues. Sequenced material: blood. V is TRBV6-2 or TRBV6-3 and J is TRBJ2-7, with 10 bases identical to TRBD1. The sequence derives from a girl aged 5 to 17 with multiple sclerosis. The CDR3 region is CASSYKGQGIPSYEQYF. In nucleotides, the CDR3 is TGTGCCAGCAGTTACAAGGGACAGGGGATTCCCTCCTACGAGCAGTACTTC.